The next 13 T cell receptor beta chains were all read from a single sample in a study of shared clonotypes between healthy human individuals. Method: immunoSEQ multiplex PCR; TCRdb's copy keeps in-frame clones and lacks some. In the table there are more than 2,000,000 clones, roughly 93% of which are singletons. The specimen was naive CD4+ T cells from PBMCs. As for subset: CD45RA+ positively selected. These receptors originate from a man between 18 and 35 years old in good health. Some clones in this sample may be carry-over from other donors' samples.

The CDR3 region is CASSDQDTQYF. DNA of the CDR3: TGTGCCAGCAGCGATCAAGATACGCAGTATTTT. The chain couples TRBV9 to TRBJ2-3, with D uncertain. This CDR3 comprises 11 residues. Germline loops: CDR1 SGDLS, CDR2 YYNGEE. Trimming stripped 3 bases from V and 5 bases from J, with 4 bases between.

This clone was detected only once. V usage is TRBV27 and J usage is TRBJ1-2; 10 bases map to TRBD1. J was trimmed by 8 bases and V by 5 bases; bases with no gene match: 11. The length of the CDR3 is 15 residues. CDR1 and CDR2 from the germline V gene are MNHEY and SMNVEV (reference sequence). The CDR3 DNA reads TGTGCCAGCAGTGGACCGGGACAGGGGAAGGAAGGCTACACCTTC. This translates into CASSGPGQGKEGYTF.

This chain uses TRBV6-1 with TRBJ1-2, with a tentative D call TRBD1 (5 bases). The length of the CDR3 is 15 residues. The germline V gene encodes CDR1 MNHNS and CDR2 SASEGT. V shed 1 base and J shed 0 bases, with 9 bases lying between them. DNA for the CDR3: TGTGCCAGCAGTGAAGTAGGGACGGCTAACTATGGCTACACCTTC. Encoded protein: CASSEVGTANYGYTF.

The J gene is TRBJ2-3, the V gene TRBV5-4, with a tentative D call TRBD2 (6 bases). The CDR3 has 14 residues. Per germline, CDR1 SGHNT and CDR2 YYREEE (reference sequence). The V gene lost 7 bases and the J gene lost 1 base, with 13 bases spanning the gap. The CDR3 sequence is CASGSSGGTDTQYF. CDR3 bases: TGTGCCAGCGGATCCTCGGGGGGCACAGATACGCAGTATTTT.

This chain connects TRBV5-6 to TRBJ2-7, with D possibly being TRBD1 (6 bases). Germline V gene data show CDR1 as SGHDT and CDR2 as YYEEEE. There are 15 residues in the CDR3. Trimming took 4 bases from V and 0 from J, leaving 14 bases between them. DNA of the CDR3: TGTGCCAGCAGCCCAAAGGGACAATACTCCTACGAGCAGTACTTC. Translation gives CASSPKGQYSYEQYF.

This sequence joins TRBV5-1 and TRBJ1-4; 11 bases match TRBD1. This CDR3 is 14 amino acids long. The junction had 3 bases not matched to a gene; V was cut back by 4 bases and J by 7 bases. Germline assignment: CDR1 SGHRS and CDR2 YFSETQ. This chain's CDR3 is CASSPDRGLEKLFF. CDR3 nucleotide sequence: TGCGCCAGCAGCCCGGACAGGGGGCTTGAAAAACTGTTTTTT.

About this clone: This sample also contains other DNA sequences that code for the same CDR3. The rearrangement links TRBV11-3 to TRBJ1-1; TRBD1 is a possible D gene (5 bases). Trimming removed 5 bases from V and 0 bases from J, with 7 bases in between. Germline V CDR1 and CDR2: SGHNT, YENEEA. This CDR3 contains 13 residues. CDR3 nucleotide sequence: TGTGCCAGCAGCCTACAGGTGAACACTGAAGCTTTCTTT. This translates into CASSLQVNTEAFF.

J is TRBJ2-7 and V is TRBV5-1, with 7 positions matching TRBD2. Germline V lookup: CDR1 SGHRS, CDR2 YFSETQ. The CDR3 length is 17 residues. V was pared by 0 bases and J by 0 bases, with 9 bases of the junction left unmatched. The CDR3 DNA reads TGCGCCAGCAGCTTGGCTCCAGCGGGACCCATCTCCTACGAGCAGTACTTC. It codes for CASSLAPAGPISYEQYF.

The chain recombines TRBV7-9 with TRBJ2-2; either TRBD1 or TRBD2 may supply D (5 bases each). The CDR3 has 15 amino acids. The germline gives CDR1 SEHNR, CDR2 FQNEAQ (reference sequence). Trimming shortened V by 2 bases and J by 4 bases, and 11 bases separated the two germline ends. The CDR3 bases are TGTGCCAGCAGCTTAAGGGGAGACGGCACCGGGGAGCTGTTTTTT. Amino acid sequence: CASSLRGDGTGELFF.

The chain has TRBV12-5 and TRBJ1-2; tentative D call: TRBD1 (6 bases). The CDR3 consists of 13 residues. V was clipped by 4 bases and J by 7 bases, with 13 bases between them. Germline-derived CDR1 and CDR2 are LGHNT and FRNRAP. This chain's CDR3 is CASGSPGHRGYTF. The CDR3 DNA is TGTGCTAGTGGTTCGCCGGGACACCGTGGCTACACCTTC.

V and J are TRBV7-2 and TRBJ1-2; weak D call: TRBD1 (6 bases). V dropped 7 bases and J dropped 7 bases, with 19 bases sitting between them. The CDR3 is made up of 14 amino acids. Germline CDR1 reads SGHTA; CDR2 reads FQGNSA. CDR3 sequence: CASTPTGPSLGYTF. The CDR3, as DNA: TGTGCCAGCACCCCCACAGGGCCCTCACTTGGCTACACCTTC.

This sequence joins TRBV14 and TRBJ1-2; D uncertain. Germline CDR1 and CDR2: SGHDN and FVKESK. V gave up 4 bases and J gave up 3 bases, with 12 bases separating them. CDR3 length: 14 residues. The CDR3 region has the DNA TGTGCCAGCAGCCGGACGGCTTTTGACTATGGCTACACCTTC. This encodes CASSRTAFDYGYTF.

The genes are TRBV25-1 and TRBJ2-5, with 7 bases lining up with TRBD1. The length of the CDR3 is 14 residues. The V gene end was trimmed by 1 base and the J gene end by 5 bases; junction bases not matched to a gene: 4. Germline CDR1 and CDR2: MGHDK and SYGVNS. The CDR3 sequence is CASSESTGMETQYF. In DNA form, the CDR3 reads TGTGCCAGCAGTGAATCGACAGGGATGGAGACCCAGTACTTC. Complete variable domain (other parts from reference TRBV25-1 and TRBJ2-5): EADIYQTPRYLVIGTGKKITLECSQTMGHDKMYWYQQDPGMELHLIHYSYGVNSTEKGDLSSESTVSRIRTEHFPLTLESARPSHTSQYLCASSESTGMETQYFGPGTRLLVL.